One and the same sample provided the 7 T cell receptor beta chains below, sequenced in a study of T-cell memory formation after mild COVID-19 (dated by TCRdb to about 2021). To prepare the library, 5' RACE was applied. Instrument on record: Illumina NovaSeq 6000. TCRdb applied fastp at Q25 and MiXCR to the public reads, then kept only in-frame beta chains. Rows are combined by CDR3 protein, so each entry shows the most common genes and DNA. The sample table records approximately 570,000 distinct CDR3 sequences; about a sixth of these occur just once. The top ten clonotypes cover 12% of the sample. Material: PBMCs or a T cell subset sorted from them (not recorded which). The receptors originated from an adult woman who had mild COVID-19 (a few samples of this study predate the infection). The sample titles of this study are shuffled in the database, so cell type and time point are left out; the donor was told from shared clones.

The chain employs TRBV19 and TRBJ2-7; 10 bases are shared with TRBD2. Looked up from germline, CDR1 is LNHDA and CDR2 is SQIVND (reference sequence). This CDR3 has 14 amino acids. The V segment lost 2 bases and the J segment 6 bases; nucleotides outside the gene matches: 4. The CDR3 is CASSILAGDSEQYF. The DNA for the CDR3 is TGTGCCAGTAGTATACTAGCGGGAGATTCCGAGCAGTACTTC.

V is TRBV18 and J is TRBJ2-3; D ambiguous. CDR1 and CDR2 from the germline V gene are KGHSH and LQKENI. Trimming pared 5 bases from V and 5 bases from J, leaving 14 bases between. The length of the CDR3 is 14 residues. CDR3 sequence: CASSSGSVRDTQYF. The CDR3 DNA follows: TGTGCCAGCTCATCCGGCTCAGTAAGAGATACGCAGTATTTT.

The J gene is TRBJ2-1, the V gene TRBV7-2; D is unresolved. The length of the CDR3 is 18 residues. CDR1 is SGHTA and CDR2 is FQGNSA in the germline V gene. Trimming took 2 bases from V and 0 from J, leaving 17 bases between them. In DNA form, the CDR3 reads TGTGCCAGCAGCTTAAGGTTGGCGAGCGATTACTCCTACAATGAGCAGTTCTTC. Amino acid sequence: CASSLRLASDYSYNEQFF.

This clonotype has a handful of counts. This rearrangement joins TRBV12-3 or TRBV12-4 to TRBJ2-5; no firm D call. V lost 6 bases and J 2 bases, leaving 13 bases between the germline ends. The CDR3 is made up of 14 amino acids. In DNA, the CDR3 is TGTGCCAGCAGCCTTTCTTTTAGTCAAGAGACCCAGTACTTC. The encoded protein is CASSLSFSQETQYF.

This clonotype was seen a few times. The chain couples TRBV6-5 to TRBJ1-2, with 12 bases matching TRBD1. The V gene end was trimmed by 6 bases and the J gene end by 0 bases; junction bases not matched to a gene: 5. Per the germline V gene, CDR1 is MNHEY and CDR2 is SVGAGI. The CDR3 consists of 16 residues. The CDR3 loop is CASSRGTGGSNYGYTF. DNA of the CDR3: TGTGCCAGCAGCCGCGGGACAGGGGGCTCTAACTATGGCTACACCTTC.

This clonotype is a singleton in its sample. The rearrangement uses TRBV20-1 and TRBJ2-3; D uncertain. Germline-derived CDR1 and CDR2 are DFQATT and SNEGSKA (reference sequence). Trimming pared 2 bases from V and 3 bases from J, leaving 15 bases between. CDR3 size: 15 residues. In nucleotides, the CDR3 is TGCAGTGCTAGATCGGTCGGTACTGCTACAGATACGCAGTATTTT. Protein sequence: CSARSVGTATDTQYF.

V and J are TRBV7-9 and TRBJ1-1, with D possibly matching TRBD1 (6 bases). V gave up 1 base and J gave up 6 bases, with 12 bases separating them. The CDR3 length is 14 residues. Germline loops: CDR1 SEHNR, CDR2 FQNEAQ (reference sequence). The CDR3 DNA sequence: TGTGCCAGCAGCTTAGGGGGACAAGCTTCTGAAGCTTTCTTT. Protein product: CASSLGGQASEAFF. Filled out from reference TRBV7-9 and TRBJ1-1, the complete variable domain reads DTGVSQNPRHKITKRGQNVTFRCDPISEHNRLYWYRQTLGQGPEFLTYFQNEAQLEKSRLLSDRFSAERPKGSFSTLEIQRTEQGDSAMYLCASSLGGQASEAFFGQGTRLTVV.